These 32 T cell receptor beta chains were all obtained from the same sample, sequenced in a study of T-cell memory formation after mild COVID-19. MiXCR was run by TCRdb on the 5' RACE reads, yielding one entry per CDR3 protein. This sample has about 340,000 distinct CDR3 sequences; 13% occur once, and the top ten carry about 20%. Sequenced input: PBMCs or a T cell subset sorted from them (not recorded which). These receptors were obtained from a man aged 18 to 29 who had mild COVID-19 (a few samples of this study predate the infection). Cell type and time point are not known.

The table lists this clonotype with a few counts. This chain uses TRBV6-2 or TRBV6-3 with TRBJ2-1; 12 bases are shared with TRBD2. The V segment lost 6 bases and the J segment 4 bases; nucleotides outside the gene matches: 4. The CDR3 runs to 15 residues. The V gene's germline CDR1 is MNHEY and CDR2 SVGEGT. The CDR3 is CASSWTSGAYNEQFF. Written as DNA, the CDR3 is TGTGCCAGCAGCTGGACTAGCGGGGCGTACAATGAGCAGTTCTTC.

This clonotype occurred a few times. CDR3 loop: CASGTGGIDTQYF. Written as DNA, the CDR3 is TGTGCCAGCGGGACAGGGGGCATAGATACGCAGTATTTT. This rearrangement joins TRBV7-9 to TRBJ2-3; the match to TRBD1 covers 12 bases. Unmatched junction bases numbered 2, after V lost 8 bases and J lost 5 bases. Germline V gives CDR1 SEHNR, CDR2 FQNEAQ (reference sequence). The CDR3 length is 13 residues.

This clonotype was seen more than once but under ten times. V usage is TRBV12-3 or TRBV12-4 and J usage is TRBJ2-5; TRBD2 matches at 7 bases. Trimming removed 5 bases from V and 3 bases from J; junction bases left unmatched: 6. The CDR3 length is 14 residues. DNA of the CDR3: TGTGCCAGCAGTCCCGGGGGGTTTAAAGAGACCCAGTACTTC. Its translation is CASSPGGFKETQYF.

The V call is TRBV7-9, the J call TRBJ1-3; no definite D call. Germline V gene lookup returns CDR1 SEHNR and CDR2 FQNEAQ (reference sequence). V dropped 5 bases and J dropped 0 bases, with 8 bases sitting between them. This CDR3 has 14 amino acids. The CDR3 loop reads CASSGSYSGNTIYF. The CDR3 nucleotides are TGTGCCAGCAGCGGATCGTACTCTGGAAACACCATATATTTT. Based on the CDR3 plus reference TRBV7-9 and TRBJ1-3, the full variable domain is DTGVSQNPRHKITKRGQNVTFRCDPISEHNRLYWYRQTLGQGPEFLTYFQNEAQLEKSRLLSDRFSAERPKGSFSTLEIQRTEQGDSAMYLCASSGSYSGNTIYFGEGSWLTVV.

This clonotype has a count of ten or more. The V and J genes are TRBV5-1 and TRBJ2-3, with TRBD2 matching over 8 bases. Germline V lookup: CDR1 SGHRS, CDR2 YFSETQ. CDR3 length: 16 residues. The trim removed 0 bases at V and 2 bases at J, leaving 5 bases unmatched. CDR3 sequence reads: CASSLEPSGLTDTQYF. The CDR3 coding sequence is TGCGCCAGCAGCTTGGAGCCTAGCGGGCTCACAGATACGCAGTATTTT.

CDR3 protein: CASSEGTSTRWQFF. The CDR3 DNA sequence: TGCGCCAGCAGTGAGGGGACTAGTACTCGTTGGCAGTTCTTC. The gene calls are TRBV10-2 and TRBJ2-1; 8 nucleotides align to TRBD2. The CDR3 is made up of 14 amino acids. The germline CDR1 and CDR2 sequences are WSHSY and SAAADI. The J segment lost 12 bases and the V segment lost 2 bases, leaving 9 bases of the junction unmatched.

The CDR3 region is CAWRHSGANVLTF. Here the CDR3 DNA reads TGTGCCTGGAGGCACTCTGGGGCCAACGTCCTGACTTTC. The J gene is TRBJ2-6, the V gene TRBV30; no clear D gene. V lost 3 bases and J lost 0, with 3 bases in between. The CDR3 length is 13 residues. Per the germline V gene, CDR1 is GTSNPN and CDR2 is SVGIG (reference sequence).

This clonotype was counted only a few times. The chain employs TRBV20-1 and TRBJ1-1; 8 bases match TRBD1. From germline, CDR1 is DFQATT and CDR2 SNEGSKA (reference sequence). Germline trimming cut 0 bases from V and 4 bases from J; bases unmatched to any gene: 7. There are 15 residues in the CDR3. The CDR3 sequence is CSARDFGQGATEAFF. The DNA for the CDR3 is TGCAGTGCTAGAGATTTCGGCCAGGGGGCCACTGAAGCTTTCTTT.

This clonotype showed up just a few times. CDR3 in amino acids: CASSWSSYNEQFF. The CDR3 DNA reads TGTGCCAGCAGCTGGAGCTCCTACAATGAGCAGTTCTTC. The chain joins TRBV11-1 to TRBJ2-1, with D hard to call. The CDR3 loop spans 13 amino acids. CDR1 and CDR2 from the germline V gene are SGHAT and FQDESV (reference sequence). V was shortened by 4 bases and J by 0 bases, with 4 bases between the two germline ends.

The chain has TRBV4-2 and TRBJ2-3; TRBD2 matches at 7 bases. The CDR3 consists of 15 residues. Looked up from germline, CDR1 is LGHNA and CDR2 is YNFKEQ. Germline trimming cut 4 bases from V and 6 bases from J; bases unmatched to any gene: 10. The CDR3 loop is CASSPERGRLDTQYF. CDR3 DNA sequence: TGTGCCAGCAGCCCCGAGCGGGGTCGGTTGGATACGCAGTATTTT.

This clonotype occurred a few times. The chain has TRBV20-1 and TRBJ1-6; maybe TRBD1 (5 bases). Germline V lookup: CDR1 DFQATT, CDR2 SNEGSKA (reference sequence). The CDR3 loop spans 15 amino acids. The V and J ends lost 3 bases and 3 bases respectively, with 12 bases between them. CDR3 loop: CSARSGVSYNSPLHF. CDR3 sequence (DNA): TGCAGTGCTAGGTCGGGGGTGAGCTATAATTCACCCCTCCACTTT.

The V gene is TRBV21-1, the J gene TRBJ1-5; the D segment call TRBD1 is taken from the table without a DNA check. TRBV21-1 is a documented pseudogene. The CDR3 is 22 residues long. The CDR3 region is CASSKADPTGTDRGHRNQPQHF. The CDR3 DNA reads TGTGCCAGCAGCAAAGCGGACCCAACAGGGACCGACAGGGGGCATCGCAATCAGCCCCAGCATTTT.

J is TRBJ2-3 and V is TRBV4-1; weak D call: TRBD2 (5 bases). This CDR3 spans 14 amino acids. Germline CDR1 MGHRA, CDR2 YSYEKL. V shed 0 bases and J shed 6 bases, with 10 bases lying between them. The CDR3 loop is CASSQDAGADTQYF. The CDR3 DNA sequence: TGCGCCAGCAGCCAAGATGCGGGTGCGGATACGCAGTATTTT.

The chain carries TRBV20-1 and TRBJ1-2; the D is unclear. From germline, CDR1 is DFQATT and CDR2 SNEGSKA (reference sequence). This CDR3 is built from 10 residues. Trimming left V 3 bases short and J 5 bases short, with 4 bases between. The DNA of the CDR3 is TGCAGTGCTAGCGAGTATGGCTACACCTTC. Translated, it gives CSASEYGYTF.

This clonotype was counted a single time. The rearrangement joins TRBV27 to TRBJ1-2; 9 bases map to TRBD1. J lost 2 bases, V lost 5 bases, and 15 bases had no gene match. The CDR3 spans 18 residues. Germline CDR1 is MNHEY and CDR2 is SMNVEV (reference sequence). The CDR3 loop reads CASSRPTDRGRYNYGYTF. In DNA, the CDR3 is TGTGCCAGCAGTCGCCCTACGGACAGGGGACGATACAACTATGGCTACACCTTC.

This clonotype was picked up a small number of times. The chain has TRBV6-5 and TRBJ1-3; TRBD1 might be the D (5 bases). V was trimmed by 4 bases and J by 7 bases, leaving 14 bases between them. Germline V gene data show CDR1 as MNHEY and CDR2 as SVGAGI. This CDR3 region has 14 residues. The CDR3 sequence is CASSSLGPGNTIYF. The CDR3 DNA follows: TGTGCCAGCAGTTCCCTGGGACCCGGGAACACCATATATTTT.

The chain combines TRBV10-3 with TRBJ2-7; TRBD1 might be the D (6 bases). Trimming cost V 10 bases and J 3 bases, with 16 bases left between them. The CDR3 is 13 amino acids. CDR1 is ENHRY, CDR2 SYGVKD, per germline. CDR3 residues: CASPRTELYEQYV. CDR3 sequence (DNA): TGTGCCAGCCCGCGGACAGAACTCTACGAGCAGTACGTC.

V usage is TRBV20-1 and J usage is TRBJ2-7; D may match TRBD1 or TRBD2 (6 bases each). Germline CDR1 reads DFQATT; CDR2 reads SNEGSKA (reference sequence). V shed 7 bases and J shed 2 bases, with 15 bases lying between them. The CDR3 is 13 residues long. The CDR3 loop reads CSGGGGPTYEQYF. The CDR3, as DNA: TGCAGTGGGGGTGGGGGGCCAACCTACGAGCAGTACTTC.

This clonotype has just a few counts. The chain combines TRBV7-2 with TRBJ2-5; 12 bases fit TRBD2. Germline CDR1 and CDR2: SGHTA and FQGNSA. Unmatched junction bases numbered 4, after V lost 0 bases and J lost 5 bases. This CDR3 region has 16 residues. CDR3 bases: TGTGCCAGCAGCTTAGCGAGACTAGCGGGGGCGGAGACCCAGTACTTC. Its protein is CASSLARLAGAETQYF.

This clonotype was seen a handful of times. The genes are TRBV12-3 or TRBV12-4 and TRBJ1-2, with 8 nucleotides matching TRBD1. CDR3 length equals 12 residues. Losses at the gene ends were 6 bases for V and 7 bases for J; bases not matched to a gene: 4. The CDR3 DNA follows: TGTGCCAGCAGGGTTGGACAGGGTGGCTACACCTTC. This sequence encodes CASRVGQGGYTF.

The chain has TRBV4-2 and TRBJ2-1; TRBD1 or TRBD2 may be the D gene (5 bases each). The CDR3 loop spans 15 amino acids. The ends were cut back, 5 bases at V and 4 bases at J, with 15 bases in the middle. Germline-derived CDR1 and CDR2 are LGHNA and YNFKEQ. The CDR3 sequence is CASSSYRGIYNEQFF. The DNA of the CDR3 is TGTGCCAGCAGCTCCTATCGGGGCATTTACAATGAGCAGTTCTTC.

This clonotype was observed a handful of times. This chain uses TRBV5-5 with TRBJ2-1, with D perhaps TRBD1 or TRBD2 (5 bases each). Trimming took off 0 bases at V and 1 base at J, with 11 bases between the two ends. CDR1 SGHKS and CDR2 YYEKEE come from the germline V gene (reference sequence). This CDR3 has 16 amino acids. The CDR3 spells CASSLGGALSYNEQFF. CDR3 bases: TGTGCCAGCAGCTTGGGAGGGGCCCTATCCTACAATGAGCAGTTCTTC.

This clonotype was seen more than once but under ten times. This chain joins TRBV6-2 or TRBV6-3 and TRBJ2-4, with no clear D. V was shortened by 0 bases and J by 7 bases, with 1 base between the two germline ends. CDR3 length: 11 residues. Germline V gene lookup returns CDR1 MNHEY and CDR2 SVGEGT. CDR3 DNA sequence: TGTGCCAGCAGTTACTCGAACATTCAGTACTTC. It codes for CASSYSNIQYF.

V and J are TRBV20-1 and TRBJ2-1; 7 positions match TRBD2. The CDR3 spans 17 residues. Germline CDR1 is DFQATT and CDR2 is SNEGSKA (reference sequence). V lost 1 base, J lost 0 bases, and 9 bases stayed unmatched. The CDR3 DNA reads as TGCAGTGCTAGAGCCCGAAGGCGGGGGACCTCCTACAATGAGCAGTTCTTC. Translation gives CSARARRRGTSYNEQFF.

CDR3 loop: CASSQEGRESPLHF. The CDR3 region has the DNA TGTGCCAGCAGCCAAGAAGGGCGGGAGTCACCCCTCCACTTT. The chain uses TRBV4-2 and TRBJ1-6; D is uncertain. V was trimmed by 0 bases and J by 10 bases, leaving 10 bases between them. Germline assignment: CDR1 LGHNA and CDR2 YNFKEQ. The length of the CDR3 is 14 residues.

This clonotype showed up many times. The chain combines TRBV12-3 or TRBV12-4 with TRBJ2-2, with 8 positions matching TRBD1. The V gene end was trimmed by 5 bases and the J gene end by 5 bases; junction bases not matched to a gene: 7. The CDR3 is 15 residues long. This CDR3 reads CASSGTGIITGELFF. The CDR3 DNA reads as TGTGCCAGCAGTGGGACAGGCATCATAACCGGGGAGCTGTTTTTT.

J is TRBJ2-5 and V is TRBV4-1; a possible D gene is TRBD2 (6 bases). The CDR3 length is 17 residues. The ends were cut back, 4 bases at V and 2 bases at J, with 20 bases in the middle. Germline CDR1 is MGHRA and CDR2 is YSYEKL. In DNA, the CDR3 is TGCGCCAGCAGCCCCCATGGGTTAGCGGAGACGCAAGAGACCCAGTACTTC. This gives the protein CASSPHGLAETQETQYF.

The gene calls are TRBV7-6 and TRBJ2-2, with D possibly being TRBD2 (5 bases). Germline CDR1 reads SGHVS; CDR2 reads FNYEAQ. This CDR3 contains 14 residues. Trimming removed 4 bases from V and 4 bases from J, with 10 bases in between. The CDR3 is CASSWSGSTGELFF. The CDR3 DNA follows: TGTGCCAGCAGCTGGAGCGGTAGCACCGGGGAGCTGTTTTTT.

This clonotype was seen a few times. The chain has TRBV14 and TRBJ2-5; 8 bases are shared with TRBD1. The length of the CDR3 is 16 residues. After removal of 0 bases from V and 6 bases from J, the junction contained 9 bases not matched to a gene. CDR1 is SGHDN and CDR2 is FVKESK in the germline V gene. In DNA form, the CDR3 reads TGTGCCAGCAGCCAAGAGGGGGGACAGGTCGAGAAGACCCAGTACTTC. This sequence encodes CASSQEGGQVEKTQYF.

This clonotype has just a few counts. This sequence joins TRBV12-3 or TRBV12-4 and TRBJ1-2; D remains unclear. V lost 6 bases, J lost 6 bases, and 17 bases lay in between. This CDR3 spans 14 amino acids. DNA of the CDR3: TGTGCCAGCAGCCCCGCTCCCGGGGAGGATGGCTACACCTTC. Translation gives CASSPAPGEDGYTF.

The chain links TRBV5-6 to TRBJ2-7; the D gene is possibly TRBD2 (5 bases). This CDR3 is 14 amino acids long. Trimming cost V 2 bases and J 2 bases, with 11 bases left between them. The germline V gene encodes CDR1 SGHDT and CDR2 YYEEEE. The CDR3 protein is CASSFVDFPYEQYF. DNA of the CDR3: TGTGCCAGCAGCTTTGTGGACTTTCCCTACGAGCAGTACTTC. Drawing the rest from reference TRBV5-6 and TRBJ2-7, the complete variable domain is DAGVTQSPTHLIKTRGQQVTLRCSPKSGHDTVSWYQQALGQGPQFIFQYYEEEERQRGNFPDRFSGHQFPNYSSELNVNALLLGDSALYLCASSFVDFPYEQYFGPGTRLTVT.

This chain uses TRBV7-8 with TRBJ1-6, with 7 bases lining up with TRBD1. CDR3 length: 15 residues. Trimming took 5 bases from V and 8 from J; bases not matched to a gene: 9. Germline-derived CDR1 and CDR2 are SGHVS and FQNEAQ. The CDR3 spells CASSHPGTVDSPLHF. In nucleotides, the CDR3 is TGTGCCAGCAGCCATCCCGGGACAGTAGATTCACCCCTCCACTTT.